The sequence of this T cell receptor beta chain was determined in a study of shared clonotypes between healthy human individuals. Study-wide results and limits: Only blood samples were collected, and tissue repertoires likely differ.

Profiling relied on immunoSEQ multiplex PCR, and the TCRdb table lists in-frame clones only, not all of them. Of more than 2,000,000 clones in the sample, just over 90% are singletons; the top ten hold approximately 0.4%. Worth noting for this clone: The target antigen is unknown. The sample has other DNA sequences that encode this CDR3 too.

The origin of this receptor is a man in his late teens or twenties in good health. Some clones in this sample may be carry-over from other donors' samples. The sequenced sample consisted of naive CD4+ T cells from PBMCs. Subset in this sample: CD45RA+ positively selected.

CDR3 amino acids: CASSLEGPGNTIYF. As DNA, the CDR3 is TGTGCCAGCAGCTTAGAGGGGCCTGGAAACACCATATATTTT. The chain has TRBV11-3 and TRBJ1-3, with D tentatively TRBD1 (5 bases). V was pared by 0 bases and J by 2 bases, with 5 bases between. The germline V gene has CDR1 SGHNT and CDR2 YENEEA. The CDR3 runs 14 residues.